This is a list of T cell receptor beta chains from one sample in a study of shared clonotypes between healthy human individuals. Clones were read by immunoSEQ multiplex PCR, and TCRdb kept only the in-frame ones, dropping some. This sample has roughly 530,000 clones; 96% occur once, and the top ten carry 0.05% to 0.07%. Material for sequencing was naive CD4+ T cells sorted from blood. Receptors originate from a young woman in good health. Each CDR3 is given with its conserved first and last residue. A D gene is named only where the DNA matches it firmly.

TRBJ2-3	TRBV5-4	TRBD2	CASSLDGRSYTQYF
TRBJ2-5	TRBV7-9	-	CASSSTPSGTRLETQYF
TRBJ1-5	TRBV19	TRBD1	CASSIGQGGRQPQHF
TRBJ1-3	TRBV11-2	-	CASSLAGPGNTIYF
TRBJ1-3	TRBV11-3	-	CASSSHRSSGNTIYF
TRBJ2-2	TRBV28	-	CASSLTSPGELFF
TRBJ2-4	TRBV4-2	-	CASSQPSEGSHIQYF
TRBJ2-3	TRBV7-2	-	CASSPPLYRIGTDTQYF
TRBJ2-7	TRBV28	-	CASTIPGSSYVREQYF
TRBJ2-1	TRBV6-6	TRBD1	CASSYEGQAGHEQFF
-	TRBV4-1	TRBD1	CASSQSNRGHEQYF
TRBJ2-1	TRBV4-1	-	CASSQDYRRGPYNEQFF
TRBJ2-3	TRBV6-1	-	CASSESAPGALDTQYF
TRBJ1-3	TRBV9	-	CASSVSLPGDSGNTIYF
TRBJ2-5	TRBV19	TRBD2	CASRPGGGRAGETQYF
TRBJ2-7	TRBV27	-	CASSLYGKSYEQYF
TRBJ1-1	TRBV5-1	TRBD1	CASSLGQGREAFF
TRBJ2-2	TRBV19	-	CASSWERSTGELFF
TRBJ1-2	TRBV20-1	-	CSARRGPGYTF
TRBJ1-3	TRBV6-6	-	CASSHRGGNTIYF
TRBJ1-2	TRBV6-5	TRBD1	CASSYSSGTGDYGYTF
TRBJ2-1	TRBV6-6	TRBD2	CASKSAGAYNEQFF
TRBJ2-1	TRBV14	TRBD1	CASSQVGDRDPLGRHEQFF
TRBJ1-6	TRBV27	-	CASSLNNSPLHF